Included here is one TCR beta chain sequence, with context. TCRdb re-derived calls from the RACE reads in MiXCR, one entry per CDR3 protein. In the table there are about 360,000 distinct CDR3 sequences, approximately 6.3% of which are singletons. This sample stems from a study of human T cells and chemical hapten exposure. Study at large: There were weekly diphenylcyclopropenone doses to the scalp for patients throughout the roughly 24-week study.

As to time point: patch test 1, 2 weeks after DPC sensitization. The treatment here: therapeutic diphenylcyclopropenone sensitization with weekly scalp DPC. There are 14 residues in the CDR3. Germline V gene sequence: CDR1 MNHEY, CDR2 SVGAGI. V lost 0 bases and J 4 bases, leaving 8 bases between the germline ends. Sequencing used whole blood, obtained in connection with sensitization to the hapten diphenylcyclopropenone (DPC). The sequence derives from a woman between 18 and 29 years old with alopecia areata. Some clones in this sample may be carry-over from other donors' samples. This chain links TRBV6-5 with TRBJ2-3; D call uncertain. Here the CDR3 reads CASSYSVGSDTQYF. The DNA of the CDR3 is TGTGCCAGCAGTTACTCGGTGGGTTCAGATACGCAGTATTTT.